This is a list of T cell receptor beta chains from one sample in a study of blood T cell repertoires in COVID-19. Clones were sequenced by immunoSEQ multiplex PCR, and TCRdb holds only the in-frame ones, with some missing. The sample includes about 180,000 clones, around 87% of them seen just once. Sequenced input: peripheral blood. Every receptor here comes from a woman in her twenties or thirties with active or convalescent COVID-19. Each CDR3 is given with its conserved first and last residue. D genes are given only for firm matches. Not every row has a clone size; where given, it reads once, few, many or a size class.

clone_size	cdr3_length	v_call	d_call	j_call	cdr3_aa	cdr3_nt
NA	16	TRBV4-1	NA	TRBJ2-3	CASSQDHQGYTDTQYF	TGCGCCAGCAGCCAAGATCACCAGGGATACACAGATACGCAGTATTTT
NA	15	TRBV3-1/TRBV3-2	NA	TRBJ2-2	CASSQGIPGPGELFF	TGTGCCAGCAGCCAAGGGATTCCAGGGCCCGGGGAGCTGTTTTTT
NA	17	TRBV27	TRBD1	TRBJ1-5	CASSAGQGFYSNQPQHF	TGTGCCAGCAGTGCGGGACAGGGCTTCTATAGCAATCAGCCCCAGCATTTT
NA	14	TRBV19	NA	TRBJ1-5	CASSILTYGQPQHF	TGTGCCAGTAGTATTCTGACTTACGGTCAGCCCCAGCATTTT
NA	17	TRBV21-1	NA	TRBJ2-7	CASSAGLAGGKSYEQYF	TGTGCCAGCAGTGCGGGACTAGCGGGGGGCAAGTCCTACGAGCAGTACTTC
NA	15	TRBV14	NA	TRBJ1-1	CASSQGGHENTEAFF	TGTGCCAGCAGCCAAGGCGGACACGAGAACACTGAAGCTTTCTTT
NA	14	TRBV14	TRBD1	TRBJ1-2	CASSQGRGNYGYTF	TGTGCCAGCAGCCAAGGCAGGGGGAACTATGGCTACACCTTC
NA	13	TRBV20-1	NA	TRBJ1-3	CSASIHSGNTIYF	TGCAGTGCTAGTATACATTCTGGAAACACCATATATTTT
NA	14	TRBV6-5	TRBD2	TRBJ2-1	CASSLGTSGGEQFF	TGTGCCAGCAGCCTCGGGACTAGCGGGGGTGAGCAGTTCTTC
NA	14	TRBV7-9	NA	TRBJ2-7	CASSLGASANEQYF	TGTGCCAGCAGCTTAGGCGCGTCTGCAAACGAGCAGTACTTC
NA	16	TRBV4-1	TRBD2	TRBJ2-1	CASSQDGTSGRTEQFF	TGCGCCAGCAGCCAAGACGGGACTAGCGGGAGAACTGAGCAGTTCTTC
NA	13	TRBV6-1	NA	TRBJ2-5	CASSEQGQETQYF	TGTGCCAGCAGTGAACAGGGCCAAGAGACCCAGTACTTC
few	13	TRBV5-8	NA	TRBJ1-2	CASSERQAYGYTF	TGTGCCAGCAGCGAGCGGCAGGCCTATGGCTACACCTTC
NA	13	TRBV20-1	NA	TRBJ1-5	CSASDRLAQPQHF	TGCAGTGCTAGTGACAGGCTCGCTCAGCCCCAGCATTTT
NA	16	TRBV14	TRBD2	TRBJ2-1	CASSPTSGTSYNEQFF	TGTGCCAGCAGCCCTACTAGCGGGACCTCCTACAATGAGCAGTTCTTC
NA	15	TRBV28	NA	TRBJ1-1	CASRMNRVKRTEAFF	TGTGCCAGCAGAATGAACAGGGTGAAGCGGACTGAAGCTTTCTTT
NA	15	TRBV28	TRBD1	TRBJ1-4	CASRTGQAKGEKLFF	TGTGCCAGCAGAACAGGACAGGCGAAAGGGGAAAAACTGTTTTTT
NA	13	TRBV2	NA	TRBJ2-7	CASSETGRYEQYF	TGTGCCAGCAGTGAAACTGGTCGGTACGAGCAGTACTTC
once	15	TRBV5-6	NA	TRBJ2-1	CASSITGSSYNEQFF	TGTGCCAGCAGCATTACAGGGAGCTCCTACAATGAGCAGTTCTTC
NA	16	TRBV28	NA	TRBJ2-1	CASSLSTGVSYNEQFF	TGTGCCAGCAGTTTATCTACGGGGGTGTCCTACAATGAGCAGTTCTTC
NA	15	TRBV6-5	TRBD1	TRBJ1-1	CASSLRRQGQVEAFF	TGTGCCAGCAGTTTGCGAAGACAGGGGCAGGTTGAAGCTTTCTTT
once	15	TRBV5-5	NA	TRBJ2-7	CASSSTAGFSYEQYF	TGTGCCAGCAGTTCTACAGCGGGTTTCTCCTACGAGCAGTACTTC
NA	12	TRBV11-3	NA	TRBJ1-2	CASSKSAVGYTF	TGTGCCAGCAGCAAGAGTGCGGTGGGCTACACCTTC
NA	17	TRBV9	TRBD2	TRBJ2-1	CASSVGGGAGTYNEQFF	TGTGCCAGCAGCGTAGGGGGAGGGGCAGGTACCTACAATGAGCAGTTCTTC
NA	14	TRBV5-1	NA	TRBJ1-2	CASSLGGANYGYTF	TGCGCCAGCAGCTTGGGGGGCGCGAACTATGGCTACACCTTC
NA	15	TRBV19	TRBD2	TRBJ2-3	CASSITAGVSDTQYF	TGTGCCAGTAGTATAACGGCGGGAGTCTCAGATACGCAGTATTTT
NA	12	TRBV18	TRBD1	TRBJ1-1	CASSPAGGKAFF	TGTGCCAGCTCACCTGCAGGGGGCAAAGCTTTCTTT
NA	15	TRBV11-2	TRBD1	TRBJ1-1	CASSLVRQGMTEAFF	TGTGCCAGCAGCTTAGTCCGACAGGGTATGACTGAAGCTTTCTTT
NA	17	TRBV10-3	TRBD1	TRBJ1-2	CAISESRGRMANYGYTF	TGTGCCATCAGTGAGTCCAGGGGGCGCATGGCTAACTATGGCTACACCTTC
NA	15	TRBV11-3	NA	TRBJ2-7	CASSLVPSRDYEQYF	TGTGCCAGCAGCTTAGTCCCGAGCAGGGACTACGAGCAGTACTTC
NA	15	TRBV18	TRBD1	TRBJ1-4	CASSQGTGRSEKLFF	TGTGCCAGCTCACAAGGGACAGGGAGGAGTGAAAAACTGTTTTTT
NA	18	TRBV3-1/TRBV3-2	TRBD2	TRBJ2-5	CASSQDFPSGGALETQYF	TGTGCCAGCAGCCAAGATTTTCCTAGCGGGGGGGCCTTGGAGACCCAGTACTTC
NA	14	TRBV7-9	TRBD1	TRBJ2-7	CASSQGQGPYEQYF	TGTGCCAGCAGCCAGGGACAGGGCCCTTACGAGCAGTACTTC
NA	14	TRBV5-1	NA	TRBJ2-1	CASSWPSDHNEQFF	TGCGCCAGCAGCTGGCCTAGCGATCACAATGAGCAGTTCTTC
NA	13	TRBV27	TRBD2	TRBJ2-7	CASSLGGTYEQYF	TGTGCCAGCAGTCTGGGGGGGACCTACGAGCAGTACTTC
NA	15	TRBV24-1	NA	TRBJ2-2	CATSDPRGATGELFF	TGTGCCACCAGTGACCCCCGGGGGGCAACCGGGGAGCTGTTTTTT
NA	14	TRBV6-1	NA	TRBJ2-5	CASSEGTVAETQYF	TGTGCCAGCAGTGAAGGGACAGTGGCTGAGACCCAGTACTTC
few	15	TRBV7-9	TRBD1	TRBJ1-2	CASSGRRDRGPGYTF	TGTGCCAGCAGCGGACGCCGGGACAGGGGACCCGGCTACACCTTC
NA	15	TRBV7-9	TRBD1	TRBJ1-6	CASSPDRGGNSPLHF	TGTGCCAGCAGCCCAGACAGGGGAGGGAATTCACCCCTCCACTTT
NA	15	TRBV19	TRBD1	TRBJ2-7	CASSPGQGMIHEQYF	TGTGCCAGTAGTCCCGGACAGGGGATGATTCACGAGCAGTACTTC
NA	16	TRBV11-2	NA	TRBJ2-3	CASSPQVGTSTDTQYF	TGTGCCAGCAGCCCCCAGGTGGGGACTAGCACAGATACGCAGTATTTT
NA	15	TRBV7-9	TRBD2	TRBJ2-3	CASSLPGTRGDTQYF	TGTGCCAGCAGCTTACCCGGGACTAGGGGAGATACGCAGTATTTT
NA	19	TRBV5-4	TRBD2	TRBJ2-7	CASSPKSGTSGGSSYEQYF	TGTGCCAGCAGCCCGAAAAGCGGGACTAGCGGGGGGAGCTCCTACGAGCAGTACTTC
NA	14	TRBV11-2	NA	TRBJ2-1	CASSSPRVANEQFF	TGTGCCAGCAGCTCCCCCCGGGTGGCGAATGAGCAGTTCTTC
NA	11	TRBV10-2	NA	TRBJ2-7	CASSPSYEQYF	TGCGCCAGCAGCCCGTCCTACGAGCAGTACTTC
NA	13	TRBV19	NA	TRBJ1-2	CASSLGGAYGYTF	TGTGCCAGTAGTCTAGGCGGTGCCTATGGCTACACCTTC
NA	13	TRBV7-2	NA	TRBJ1-2	CASSLGGGEGYTF	TGTGCCAGCAGCTTAGGTGGGGGGGAAGGCTACACCTTC
once	13	TRBV30	NA	TRBJ2-6	CAWGTSGANVLTF	TGTGCCTGGGGGACTTCTGGGGCCAACGTCCTGACTTTC
NA	18	TRBV9	TRBD2	TRBJ2-3	CASSVVGGLAGVTDTQYF	TGTGCCAGCAGCGTAGTAGGGGGACTAGCGGGAGTCACAGATACGCAGTATTTT
NA	17	TRBV25-1	TRBD1	TRBJ2-7	CASSEESRTGAPYEQYF	TGTGCCAGCAGTGAAGAGTCGCGAACAGGGGCCCCCTACGAGCAGTACTTC
NA	13	TRBV19	NA	TRBJ1-5	CASSKDRNQPQHF	TGTGCCAGTAGTAAGGACAGAAATCAGCCCCAGCATTTT
NA	11	TRBV12-3/TRBV12-4	NA	TRBJ1-1	CATSRGTEAFF	TGTGCCACCTCTCGGGGCACTGAAGCTTTCTTT
NA	15	TRBV5-1	NA	TRBJ2-3	CASSLEPTSTDTQYF	TGCGCCAGCTCCTTGGAGCCGACTAGCACAGATACGCAGTATTTT
once	10	TRBV2	NA	TRBJ2-5	CASSGGTQYF	TGTGCCAGCAGCGGGGGGACCCAGTACTTC
NA	13	TRBV11-2	NA	TRBJ2-4	CASRDPTGNIQYF	TGTGCCAGCAGGGACCCCACGGGGAACATTCAGTACTTC
NA	15	TRBV2	NA	TRBJ2-1	CASIRSQALYNEQFF	TGTGCCAGCATTAGGTCCCAGGCCCTTTACAATGAGCAGTTCTTC
NA	15	TRBV6-5	TRBD1	TRBJ2-1	CASRADRGLYNEQFF	TGTGCCAGCAGAGCCGACAGGGGCCTCTACAATGAGCAGTTCTTC
NA	16	TRBV11-3	NA	TRBJ1-6	CASSSTQGTNNSPLHF	TGTGCCAGCAGCTCAACACAGGGAACCAATAATTCACCCCTCCACTTT
NA	19	TRBV10-1	TRBD1	TRBJ2-7	CASSESGMYARDRAYEQYF	TGCGCCAGCAGTGAGTCCGGCATGTACGCCCGGGACAGGGCTTACGAGCAGTACTTC
NA	14	TRBV27	NA	TRBJ2-7	CASSFSSPSYEQYF	TGTGCCAGCAGTTTTTCCAGCCCTAGTTACGAGCAGTACTTC